Each of the 13 T cell receptor beta chains below was sequenced from the same sample in a study of T cell responses to AZD1222 COVID-19 vaccine (dated by TCRdb to about 2021). The method behind the library was the immunoSEQ multiplex PCR assay. The clones in this table, taken by TCRdb from immuneACCESS, are in-frame only. Not every clone is retained; where verified, under half of the shortfall comes from an unresolved V gene, and the cause of the rest is unknown. Counted in this sample were some 100,000 clones; roughly 90% of them appeared once. The leading ten clones occupy 5% to 5.5% of the sample. What this sample's time point label stands for: baseline before first vaccination. The sequenced sample was peripheral blood, obtained on day 0 of AZD1222 vaccination. These receptors were taken from an adult in good health.

The gene calls are TRBV11-3 and TRBJ2-1; no clear D. Trimming took 5 bases from V and 15 from J, leaving 14 bases between them. CDR3 length: 11 residues. In germline, CDR1 is SGHNT, CDR2 YENEEA. The CDR3 loop is CASSDGYVPFF. The CDR3 bases are TGTGCCAGCAGCGACGGGTACGTCCCGTTCTTC.

The sample holds one count of this clone. This chain connects TRBV28 to TRBJ2-5; no firm D call. The V and J ends lost 6 bases and 10 bases respectively, with 9 bases between them. The CDR3 length is 10 residues. Germline-derived CDR1 and CDR2 are MDHEN and SYDVKM. In nucleotides, the CDR3 is TGTGCCAGCAGCTCCCCGAACCAGTACTTC. Translation: CASSSPNQYF.

This chain connects TRBV19 to TRBJ1-1; D call uncertain. This CDR3 is built from 13 residues. The V gene's germline CDR1 is LNHDA and CDR2 SQIVND (reference sequence). V dropped 3 bases and J dropped 1 base, with 6 bases sitting between them. The CDR3 bases are TGTGCCAGTAGTATTGCGTCGAACACTGAAGCTTTCTTT. Translated: CASSIASNTEAFF.

The genes are TRBV28 and TRBJ1-2, with D possibly being TRBD1 (5 bases). The CDR3 has 15 amino acids. With 5 bases removed from V and 0 bases from J, the gap between germline ends came to 13 bases. Germline values: CDR1 MDHEN, CDR2 SYDVKM. The CDR3 reads CASSIRARANYGYTF. The CDR3, as DNA: TGTGCCAGCAGTATCCGGGCCAGGGCTAACTATGGCTACACCTTC.

The chain couples TRBV9 to TRBJ1-1; 8 nucleotides agree with TRBD1. CDR1 is SGDLS and CDR2 is YYNGEE in the germline V gene. V shed 2 bases, J shed 5 bases, and the junction held 11 bases outside the gene matches. The CDR3 extends over 16 amino acids. CDR3 coding DNA: TGTGCCAGCAGCGTTCTGGAACAGGGGGAATGGACTGAAGCTTTCTTT. Protein product: CASSVLEQGEWTEAFF.

The chain is built from TRBV7-2 and TRBJ2-7, with a tentative D call TRBD1 (7 bases). Trimming took 4 bases from V and 4 from J, leaving 14 bases between them. CDR3 length equals 14 residues. From germline, CDR1 is SGHTA and CDR2 FQGNSA. The CDR3 loop reads CASSYSGGLYEQYF. The CDR3 DNA reads TGTGCCAGCAGCTATTCAGGGGGGCTTTACGAGCAGTACTTC.

This chain connects TRBV11-2 to TRBJ2-3; 7 bases fit TRBD2. This CDR3 spans 15 amino acids. V trimming: 11 bases; J trimming: 2 bases; junction bases outside the gene matches: 13. CDR1 is SGHAT and CDR2 is FQNNGV in the germline V gene. The CDR3 DNA reads TGTGCCGGTCGGGGGGAAGCGGGGACCACAGATACGCAGTATTTT. Its translation is CAGRGEAGTTDTQYF.

The chain carries TRBV28 and TRBJ2-2; D possibly corresponds to TRBD2 (5 bases). CDR1 is MDHEN, CDR2 SYDVKM, per germline. The CDR3 covers 12 residues. The ends were cut back, 6 bases at V and 10 bases at J, with 12 bases in the middle. The CDR3 reads CASSPGEPELFF. Written as DNA, the CDR3 is TGTGCCAGCAGCCCCGGGGAACCGGAGCTGTTTTTT.

The CDR3 region is CASSSESTGSPYEQYF. CDR3 nucleotides: TGTGCCAGCAGCTCCGAGTCGACAGGCAGTCCCTACGAGCAGTACTTC. The chain couples TRBV7-9 to TRBJ2-7, with D maybe TRBD1 (6 bases). Trimming took off 4 bases at V and 2 bases at J, with 18 bases between the two ends. CDR1 is SEHNR and CDR2 is FQNEAQ in the germline V gene (reference sequence). The length of the CDR3 is 16 residues.

The V and J genes are TRBV4-1 and TRBJ2-3; D is ambiguous. The V end lost 1 base, the J end lost 1 base, and 6 bases lay between the germline ends. Germline CDR1 and CDR2: MGHRA and YSYEKL. The CDR3 extends over 14 amino acids. The chain's CDR3 is CASSQGAGTDTQYF. CDR3 coding DNA: TGCGCCAGCAGCCAAGGGGCAGGCACAGATACGCAGTATTTT.

This sequence joins TRBV7-2 and TRBJ1-1; maybe TRBD1 (6 bases). V lost 10 bases, J lost 4 bases, and 16 bases lay in between. Germline V CDR1 and CDR2: SGHTA, FQGNSA. The CDR3 sequence is 13 residues long. As DNA, the CDR3 is TGTGCCACCGGGGAGGGGGTGGGCACTGAAGCTTTCTTT. This gives the protein CATGEGVGTEAFF.

V is TRBV24-1 and J is TRBJ2-3; TRBD2 matches 7 bases. This CDR3 contains 17 residues. Trimming at V came to 2 bases and at J to 6 bases, leaving 13 bases not matched to a gene. Germline values: CDR1 KGHDR, CDR2 SFDVKD. CDR3 region: CATSDSAEAGTRDTQYF. CDR3 DNA: TGTGCCACCAGTGATTCCGCGGAAGCGGGGACGAGGGATACGCAGTATTTT.

The chain has TRBV7-2 and TRBJ2-3, with 8 positions matching TRBD2. V dropped 4 bases and J dropped 2; count of bases not matched to a gene: 2. Germline values: CDR1 SGHTA, CDR2 FQGNSA. The CDR3 runs to 14 residues. CDR3 region: CASSWTSSTDTQYF. The CDR3 bases are TGTGCCAGCAGCTGGACTAGCTCCACAGATACGCAGTATTTT.